The rows below give T cell receptor beta chains drawn from one sample of a study of blood T cell repertoires in COVID-19. Only in-frame clones appear in the TCRdb table, and some are missing; sequencing was by immunoSEQ multiplex PCR. The sample has 150,000 to 200,000 clones, roughly 86% seen once; the top ten hold roughly 3.5%. Sequencing input: peripheral blood. These receptors came from a man in his 70s with acute or convalescent COVID-19. CDR3s leave out the opening cysteine and the closing phenylalanine or tryptophan. The order of the fields is D gene, V gene, J gene, CDR3 protein. D genes are given only for firm matches.

D: -; V: TRBV30; J: TRBJ2-5; CDR3: AWSRTGRVQETQY
D: TRBD1; V: TRBV5-8; J: TRBJ1-1; CDR3: ASSWTGMNTEAF
D: -; V: TRBV6-5; J: TRBJ1-5; CDR3: ASSSGTSGRTQH
D: -; V: TRBV28; J: TRBJ1-6; CDR3: ASRSSSYNSPLH
D: -; V: TRBV5-4; J: TRBJ1-4; CDR3: ASSRAGTGGKEKLF
D: -; V: TRBV5-4; J: TRBJ2-7; CDR3: ASSVDQSGQY
D: TRBD2; V: TRBV6-5; J: TRBJ2-3; CDR3: ASSYGLAGYADTQY
D: -; V: TRBV4-3; J: TRBJ2-6; CDR3: ASSQEGQIISGANVLT
D: -; V: TRBV7-6; J: TRBJ1-3; CDR3: ASSLSRSSGNTIY
D: TRBD1; V: TRBV19; J: TRBJ2-7; CDR3: ASSIDIGTGGYEQY
D: -; V: TRBV6-1; J: TRBJ2-7; CDR3: ASSEIQGPGEQY
D: TRBD1; V: TRBV5-4; J: TRBJ1-4; CDR3: ASSHSDRGGGKLF
D: -; V: TRBV4-1; J: TRBJ2-3; CDR3: ASSQHGLYTDTQY
D: -; V: TRBV5-1; J: TRBJ2-3; CDR3: ASSPPLQGLTTDTQY
D: -; V: TRBV7-8; J: TRBJ1-6; CDR3: ASSLPGEWSPLH
D: -; V: TRBV18; J: TRBJ2-7; CDR3: ASHNRGVKYEQY
D: -; V: TRBV5-4; J: TRBJ1-3; CDR3: ASSPQSAGNTIY
D: -; V: TRBV4-3; J: TRBJ2-7; CDR3: ASSQRGLSGASYEQY
D: -; V: TRBV5-1; J: TRBJ1-6; CDR3: ASSLGQVDNSPLH
D: TRBD1; V: TRBV5-5; J: TRBJ2-7; CDR3: ASSAGGAGIYEQY
D: -; V: TRBV7-9; J: TRBJ1-2; CDR3: ASSFGGANYGYT
D: TRBD2; V: TRBV2; J: TRBJ2-1; CDR3: ASRVSGGSYNEQF
D: TRBD1; V: TRBV18; J: TRBJ2-6; CDR3: ASSQTGGSGANVLT
D: -; V: TRBV9; J: TRBJ2-7; CDR3: ASSVGQIDEQY
D: -; V: TRBV29-1; J: TRBJ1-1; CDR3: SVESQGTEAF
D: -; V: TRBV18; J: TRBJ1-3; CDR3: ASSATGYSGNTIY
D: TRBD2; V: TRBV5-1; J: TRBJ2-1; CDR3: ASSLRGGYPDEQF
D: -; V: TRBV11-2; J: TRBJ2-7; CDR3: ASSLVWTDPYEQY
D: -; V: TRBV29-1; J: TRBJ1-2; CDR3: SVERGGYGYT
D: -; V: TRBV5-1; J: TRBJ2-3; CDR3: ASSSFRSTDTQY
D: -; V: TRBV7-2; J: TRBJ2-1; CDR3: ASSLRGNIYNEQF
D: TRBD1; V: TRBV28; J: TRBJ1-2; CDR3: ASSLKTGGNYGYT
D: -; V: TRBV3-1/TRBV3-2; J: TRBJ1-4; CDR3: ASTRGPYEKLF
D: -; V: TRBV7-2; J: TRBJ1-1; CDR3: ASSLSENTEAF
D: -; V: TRBV5-4; J: TRBJ1-6; CDR3: ASSLGGGNSPLH
D: TRBD2; V: TRBV7-3; J: TRBJ2-1; CDR3: ASGGGGSYNEQF
D: TRBD1; V: TRBV10-3; J: TRBJ2-5; CDR3: AISRDRREETQY
D: TRBD2; V: TRBV6-2/TRBV6-3; J: TRBJ2-1; CDR3: ASSYGLAGADEQF
D: -; V: TRBV28; J: TRBJ1-1; CDR3: ASSLSGAGTEAF
D: TRBD1; V: TRBV5-1; J: TRBJ2-1; CDR3: ASSWGQNNEQF
D: -; V: TRBV28; J: TRBJ1-2; CDR3: ASKELTYGYT